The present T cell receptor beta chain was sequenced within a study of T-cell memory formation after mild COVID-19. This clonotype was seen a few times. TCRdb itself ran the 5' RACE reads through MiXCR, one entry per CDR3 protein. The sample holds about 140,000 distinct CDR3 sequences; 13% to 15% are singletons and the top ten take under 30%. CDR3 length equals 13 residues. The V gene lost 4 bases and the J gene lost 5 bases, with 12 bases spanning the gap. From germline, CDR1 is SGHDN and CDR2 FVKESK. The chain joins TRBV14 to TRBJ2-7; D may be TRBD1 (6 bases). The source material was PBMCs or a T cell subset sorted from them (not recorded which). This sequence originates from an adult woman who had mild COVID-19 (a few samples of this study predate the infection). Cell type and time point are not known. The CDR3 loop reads CASSPQGSNEQYF. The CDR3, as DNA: TGTGCCAGCAGCCCTCAGGGGTCCAACGAGCAGTACTTC.